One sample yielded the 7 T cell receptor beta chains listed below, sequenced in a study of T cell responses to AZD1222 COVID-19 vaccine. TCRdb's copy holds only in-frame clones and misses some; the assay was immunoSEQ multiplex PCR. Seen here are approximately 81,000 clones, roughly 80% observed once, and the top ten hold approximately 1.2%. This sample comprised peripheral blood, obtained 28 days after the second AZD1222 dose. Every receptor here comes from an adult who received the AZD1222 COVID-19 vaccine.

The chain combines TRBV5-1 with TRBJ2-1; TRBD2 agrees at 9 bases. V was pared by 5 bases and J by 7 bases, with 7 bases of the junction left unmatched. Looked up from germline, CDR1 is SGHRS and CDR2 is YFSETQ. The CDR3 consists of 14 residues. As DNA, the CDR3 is TGCGCCAGCAGTGAGGCGGGAGGGCCGAATGAGCAGTTCTTC. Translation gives CASSEAGGPNEQFF.

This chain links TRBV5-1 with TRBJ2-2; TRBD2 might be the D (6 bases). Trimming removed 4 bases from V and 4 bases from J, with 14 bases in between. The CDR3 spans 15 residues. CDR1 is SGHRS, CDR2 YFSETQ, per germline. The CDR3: CASSEYGTFTGELFF. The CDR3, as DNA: TGCGCCAGCAGCGAATACGGGACTTTCACCGGGGAGCTGTTTTTT.

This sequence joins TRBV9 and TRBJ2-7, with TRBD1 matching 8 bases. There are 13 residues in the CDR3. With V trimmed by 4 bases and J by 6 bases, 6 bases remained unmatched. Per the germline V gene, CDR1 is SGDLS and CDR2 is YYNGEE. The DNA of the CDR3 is TGTGCCAGCAGCTTAAGACAGGGGTTCGAGCAGTACTTC. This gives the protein CASSLRQGFEQYF. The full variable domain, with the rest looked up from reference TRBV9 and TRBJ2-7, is DSGVTQTPKHLITATGQRVTLRCSPRSGDLSVYWYQQSLDQGLQFLIQYYNGEERAKGNILERFSAQQFPDLHSELNLSSLELGDSALYFCASSLRQGFEQYFGPGTRLTVT.

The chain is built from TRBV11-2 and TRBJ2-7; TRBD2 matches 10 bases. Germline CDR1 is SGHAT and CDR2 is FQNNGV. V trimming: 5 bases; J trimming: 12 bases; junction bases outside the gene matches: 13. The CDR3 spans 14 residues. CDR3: CASSRALAGVWPYF. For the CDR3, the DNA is TGTGCCAGCAGCCGAGCTCTAGCGGGAGTCTGGCCGTACTTC.

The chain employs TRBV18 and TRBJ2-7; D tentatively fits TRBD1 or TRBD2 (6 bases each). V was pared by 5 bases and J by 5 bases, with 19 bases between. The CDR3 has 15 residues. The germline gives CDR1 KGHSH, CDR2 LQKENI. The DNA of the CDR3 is TGTGCCAGCTCAACCCAAGGGGGGCCGGAGGACGAGCAGTACTTC. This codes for CASSTQGGPEDEQYF.

DNA of the CDR3: TGTGCCAGCAGTCCAACTAGCGGGAGCTACAATGAGCAGTTCTTC. Amino acids: CASSPTSGSYNEQFF. This sequence joins TRBV11-3 and TRBJ2-1, with 11 bases fitting TRBD2. The CDR3 has 15 residues. Germline V gene lookup returns CDR1 SGHNT and CDR2 YENEEA. With V trimmed by 6 bases and J by 3 bases, 4 bases remained unmatched.

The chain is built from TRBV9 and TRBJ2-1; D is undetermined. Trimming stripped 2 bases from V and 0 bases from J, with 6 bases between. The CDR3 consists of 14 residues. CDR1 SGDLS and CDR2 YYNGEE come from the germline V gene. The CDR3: CASSVQSSYNEQFF. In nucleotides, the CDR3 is TGTGCCAGCAGCGTTCAGAGCTCCTACAATGAGCAGTTCTTC.